This record covers a single TCR beta chain. This entry belongs to a study of blood T cell repertoires in COVID-19. Study summary: Whether acute or convalescent, the COVID-19 samples came from the United States, Italy and Spain. Sources were T cells, B-cell-depleted T cells, or PBMCs; the material itself was cDNA or gDNA.

Original analysis: Counts of nucleated cells, estimated from reference gene primer amplification, were obtained. Some clones are missing from TCRdb's copy, which holds only in-frame ones; the method was immunoSEQ multiplex PCR. The V and J calls and clone size are taken from that table; D and trimming were inferred from the DNA. Counted here are roughly 220,000 clones, around 86% occurring once; the ten biggest clones make up around 2.2%. V lost 8 bases to trimming and J lost 3 bases; unmatched junction nucleotides: 9. Looked up from germline, CDR1 is WSHSY and CDR2 is SAAADI. The CDR3 runs to 15 residues.

The chain couples TRBV10-2 to TRBJ1-1, with 10 bases identical to TRBD1. This sequence originates from a man aged 25-45 years who had recovered from COVID-19. The specimen sequenced was peripheral blood. CDR3 nucleotides: TGCGCCAGCGGTTCTGACAGGGGGCAATACACTGAAGCTTTCTTT. Translating gives CASGSDRGQYTEAFF.